The TCR beta chain described here comes from a study of shared clonotypes between healthy human individuals. Germline V lookup: CDR1 MGHRA, CDR2 YSYEKL. V lost 1 base to trimming and J lost 3 bases, with 16 bases between them. The CDR3 sequence is 16 residues long. Sequenced by immunoSEQ multiplex PCR; TCRdb stores in-frame clones only, minus some. The data hold 1,100,000 or so clones, with around three quarters observed a single time. This clonotype originated in a man aged 18 to 29 in good health. Some clones in this sample may be carry-over from other donors' samples. Sequences were obtained from memory CD4+ T cells from PBMCs. Specified subset: CD45RA-negative fraction. This rearrangement joins TRBV4-1 to TRBJ2-7, with TRBD2 as a possible D gene (5 bases). The CDR3 DNA sequence: TGCGCCAGCAGCCAAGGGCTAAGTCGAGGGATCTACGAGCAGTACTTC. It encodes CASSQGLSRGIYEQYF.